The 30 T cell receptor beta chains listed next were all sequenced from one sample in a study of T cells in Graves' hyperthyroidism and ophthalmopathy. TCR beta CDR3 region amplification was performed from RNA transcripts. The primer set for the first-round RT-PCR of the TCR CDR3 was HTBI. MiXCR, applied by TCRdb to the multiplex PCR reads, yields one record per CDR3 protein. Among around 300,000 distinct CDR3 sequences listed, approximately 12% were seen once. Sequences were obtained from blood. The receptors stem from a woman aged 25 to 39 with Graves' hyperthyroidism that later progressed to Graves' ophthalmopathy.

On this clonotype itself: This may be a read error: a much more frequent sequence differs by one nucleotide. The chain recombines TRBV6-5 with TRBJ2-2; perhaps TRBD2 as D (5 bases). The CDR3 length is 16 residues. Germline V CDR1 and CDR2: MNHEY, SVGAGI. The CDR3 DNA reads TGTGCCAGCAGCTACAGACCGTACCTAAGCACCGGGGAGCTGCTTTTT. It encodes CASSYRPYLSTGELLF.

In its sample, this clonotype was seen many times. This chain uses TRBV13 with TRBJ1-1, with D perhaps matching TRBD1 (6 bases). This CDR3 contains 12 residues. CDR1 is PRHDT, CDR2 FYEKMQ, per germline (reference sequence). V was cut by 8 bases and J by 5 bases, with 12 bases left in between. CDR3 sequence (DNA): TGTGCCAGCGGGACACTGCTTACTGAAGCTTTCTTT. Protein: CASGTLLTEAFF.

This clonotype was observed at least ten times. The gene calls are TRBV5-6 and TRBJ1-1; 7 positions agree with TRBD1. Germline V gene lookup returns CDR1 SGHDT and CDR2 YYEEEE. The CDR3 is 15 residues long. V lost 2 bases to trimming and J lost 0 bases; unmatched junction nucleotides: 4. The CDR3 DNA reads TGTGCCAGCAGCTTTGGACAGGTCATGAACACTGAAGCTTTCTTT. It specifies CASSFGQVMNTEAFF.

This clonotype was counted at least ten times. This chain links TRBV2 with TRBJ2-1, with TRBD2 matching over 10 bases. CDR3 length: 15 residues. The V segment lost 6 bases and the J segment 6 bases; nucleotides outside the gene matches: 8. Germline assignment: CDR1 SNHLY and CDR2 FYNNEI. CDR3 sequence reads: CASRTLAGVSNEQFF. DNA of the CDR3: TGTGCCAGCAGGACCCTAGCGGGGGTCTCCAATGAGCAGTTCTTC.

This clonotype was seen repeatedly, ten times or more. The gene calls are TRBV28 and TRBJ1-4, with 8 nucleotides matching TRBD1. The CDR3 length is 15 residues. CDR1 and CDR2 from the germline V gene are MDHEN and SYDVKM. V was clipped by 5 bases and J by 3 bases; unmatched bases: 5. Here the CDR3 DNA reads TGTGCCAGCAGTAGTCAGGGGGCATCTAATGAAAAACTGTTTTTT. Encoded protein: CASSSQGASNEKLFF.

This chain links TRBV7-9 with TRBJ2-7; D call uncertain. Trimming took 10 bases from V and 0 from J, leaving 13 bases between them. CDR3 length: 13 residues. Germline V gene lookup returns CDR1 SEHNR and CDR2 FQNEAQ (reference sequence). For the CDR3, the DNA is TGTGCCACCAGTACTCAGAGCTCCTACGAGCAGTACTTC. Protein product: CATSTQSSYEQYF.

This clonotype was picked up many times. The rearrangement links TRBV12-3 or TRBV12-4 to TRBJ1-2; TRBD1 is a possible D gene (5 bases). CDR3 size: 11 residues. Trimming pared 8 bases from V and 8 bases from J, leaving 12 bases between. This chain's CDR3 is CASGEGRGYTF. CDR3 nucleotides: TGTGCCAGCGGGGAGGGGCGAGGCTACACCTTC.

This clonotype has ten or more counts. The gene calls are TRBV27 and TRBJ2-5; no firm D call. The CDR3 covers 11 residues. V was trimmed by 7 bases and J by 5 bases, leaving 8 bases between them. Germline V CDR1 and CDR2: MNHEY, SMNVEV (reference sequence). The CDR3 region has the DNA TGTGCCAGCATCTCTGGGGAGACCCAGTACTTC. It encodes CASISGETQYF.

This clonotype has at least ten counts. This chain uses TRBV27 with TRBJ2-5, with 10 bases that match TRBD2. This CDR3 comprises 15 residues. Germline V lookup: CDR1 MNHEY, CDR2 SMNVEV (reference sequence). Germline trimming cut 5 bases from V and 4 bases from J; bases unmatched to any gene: 7. Written as DNA, the CDR3 is TGTGCCAGCAGTAGTCTAGCGGGAGAGAGAGAGACCCAGTACTTC. Translation gives CASSSLAGERETQYF.

This clonotype was seen a handful of times. The rearrangement joins TRBV19 to TRBJ1-5; D perhaps matches TRBD1 (6 bases). Germline V CDR1 and CDR2: LNHDA, SQIVND (reference sequence). V was clipped by 6 bases and J by 6 bases, with 18 bases between them. The CDR3 length is 15 residues. The DNA of the CDR3 is TGTGCCAGTAGAGGGAACAACAGGGTAGCTCAGCCCCAGCATTTT. Translated, it gives CASRGNNRVAQPQHF.

Many counts were recorded for this clonotype. The rearrangement links TRBV15 to TRBJ2-7; 8 bases align to TRBD2. With V trimmed by 5 bases and J by 7 bases, 19 bases remained unmatched. The CDR3 is 17 residues long. The germline CDR1 and CDR2 sequences are LNHNV and YYDKDF (reference sequence). Here the CDR3 DNA reads TGTGCCACCAGCCCGGGACACCCGGGACTAGAAAGCGAGGAGCAGTACTTC. It yields the protein CATSPGHPGLESEEQYF.

The chain is built from TRBV19 and TRBJ1-4, with a weak D call TRBD1 (5 bases). With 0 bases removed from V and 7 bases from J, the gap between germline ends came to 12 bases. CDR3 length equals 15 residues. From germline, CDR1 is LNHDA and CDR2 SQIVND (reference sequence). The CDR3, as DNA: TGTGCCAGTAGTATAGATAAGGGGTCTGGTGAAAAACTGTTTTTT. Residues: CASSIDKGSGEKLFF.

There are many counts of this clonotype. This chain links TRBV2 with TRBJ1-5; weak D call: TRBD1 (5 bases). Deletions cut 6 bases from V and 6 bases from J, with 12 bases between. Per the germline V gene, CDR1 is SNHLY and CDR2 is FYNNEI. CDR3 length: 13 amino acids. In DNA form, the CDR3 reads TGTGCCAGCAGGGACGACAGCGGTCAGCCCCAGCATTTT. Its translation is CASRDDSGQPQHF.

In its sample, this clonotype was seen many times. The J gene is TRBJ2-2, the V gene TRBV11-2; no reliable D call. The CDR3 has 14 amino acids. The V gene's germline CDR1 is SGHAT and CDR2 FQNNGV. V shed 1 base and J shed 1 base, with 4 bases lying between them. The CDR3: CASSLVQNTGELFF. In DNA form, the CDR3 reads TGTGCCAGCAGCTTAGTACAGAACACCGGGGAGCTGTTTTTT.

This clonotype was counted at least ten times. This chain connects TRBV7-2 to TRBJ2-1; D tentatively reads TRBD1 or TRBD2 (5 bases each). CDR1 SGHTA and CDR2 FQGNSA come from the germline V gene. The ends were cut back, 3 bases at V and 8 bases at J, with 14 bases in the middle. The CDR3 has 14 residues. CDR3 coding DNA: TGTGCCAGCAGCTTGACTACCAGGGTGGATGAGCAGTTCTTC. Protein: CASSLTTRVDEQFF.

This chain uses TRBV6-2 or TRBV6-3 with TRBJ2-1, with 9 bases lining up with TRBD2. J gave up 5 bases and V 8 bases, and 10 bases lay outside the gene matches. Germline lookup yields CDR1 MNHEY and CDR2 SVGEGT. This CDR3 is built from 15 residues. Here the CDR3 DNA reads TGTGCCAGCCACAGCGGAGCGGGAGGTGACAATGAGCAGTTCTTC. It encodes CASHSGAGGDNEQFF.

This clonotype was recorded many times. The rearrangement joins TRBV7-6 to TRBJ2-6; 8 bases are shared with TRBD2. Germline trimming cut 2 bases from V and 0 bases from J; bases unmatched to any gene: 9. Per germline, CDR1 SGHVS and CDR2 FNYEAQ. CDR3 size: 19 residues. This chain's CDR3 is CASSLYQRESSSGANVLTF. CDR3 coding DNA: TGTGCCAGCAGCTTATACCAGCGGGAGTCAAGCTCTGGGGCCAACGTCCTGACTTTC.

This clonotype was counted many times. The V gene is TRBV11-2, the J gene TRBJ2-1, with 10 bases matching TRBD2. V was clipped by 5 bases and J by 7 bases; unmatched bases: 8. Germline values: CDR1 SGHAT, CDR2 FQNNGV. The CDR3 loop spans 15 amino acids. This CDR3 is CASSLAGVIGNEQFF. In nucleotides, the CDR3 is TGTGCCAGCAGCCTAGCGGGAGTTATAGGGAATGAGCAGTTCTTC.

This clonotype has a count of ten or more. J is TRBJ2-7 and V is TRBV6-1; the match to TRBD1 covers 10 bases. V trimming: 6 bases; J trimming: 6 bases; junction bases outside the gene matches: 8. The CDR3 is made up of 14 amino acids. Germline CDR1 MNHNS, CDR2 SASEGT. The CDR3 DNA sequence: TGTGCCAGCAGCCTCGGGGACAGGGGAGGCGAGCAGTACTTC. Its translation is CASSLGDRGGEQYF.

This clonotype appeared a few times. V gene TRBV4-1 combines with J gene TRBJ2-7, with unresolved D. V lost 0 bases and J 3 bases, leaving 6 bases between the germline ends. The CDR3 runs to 13 residues. Germline CDR1 is MGHRA and CDR2 is YSYEKL. The CDR3 loop is CASSQDGVYEQYF. For the CDR3, the DNA is TGCGCCAGCAGCCAAGATGGGGTCTACGAGCAGTACTTC.

Ten or more counts support this clonotype. The chain employs TRBV7-2 and TRBJ2-3; 9 bases fit TRBD2. Germline V CDR1 and CDR2: SGHTA, FQGNSA. CDR3 size: 16 residues. Losses at the gene ends were 5 bases for V and 0 bases for J; bases not matched to a gene: 6. CDR3 DNA: TGTGCCAGCAGCCTCGGACTAGCGCGAAGCACAGATACGCAGTATTTT. Protein: CASSLGLARSTDTQYF.

The genes are TRBV5-1 and TRBJ2-3, with D possibly being TRBD1 or TRBD2 (5 bases each). This CDR3 is built from 16 residues. Germline CDR1 reads SGHRS; CDR2 reads YFSETQ. The germline V and J ends were trimmed by 4 bases and 1 base, with 16 bases remaining between them. In DNA form, the CDR3 reads TGCGCCAGCAGCCCGGTCCCGGGGCTCCGCACAGATACGCAGTATTTT. It is translated as CASSPVPGLRTDTQYF.

Only a few counts were recorded for this clonotype. The CDR3 loop reads CASRDPRDRDDTGELFF. In DNA form, the CDR3 reads TGTGCCAGCCGCGACCCCCGGGACAGGGATGACACCGGGGAGCTGTTTTTT. The V and J genes are TRBV12-3 or TRBV12-4 and TRBJ2-2, with 9 bases that match TRBD1. Trimming removed 8 bases from V and 3 bases from J; junction bases left unmatched: 13. The CDR3 is 17 amino acids.

Many counts were recorded for this clonotype. The chain is built from TRBV27 and TRBJ1-2, with D maybe TRBD1 (5 bases). Looked up from germline, CDR1 is MNHEY and CDR2 is SMNVEV (reference sequence). The CDR3 length is 13 residues. Trimming removed 6 bases from V and 6 bases from J, with 14 bases in between. Here the CDR3 reads CASRMQGIDGYTF. Here the CDR3 DNA reads TGTGCCAGCAGAATGCAGGGAATCGATGGCTACACCTTC.

This clonotype showed up just a few times. This chain joins TRBV19 and TRBJ2-7; 8 bases match TRBD1. Looked up from germline, CDR1 is LNHDA and CDR2 is SQIVND (reference sequence). The CDR3 covers 14 residues. The CDR3 reads CTTRPRGRSYEQYF. As DNA, the CDR3 is TGTACCACCCGACCCAGGGGGCGATCCTACGAGCAGTACTTC.

In this sample, this clonotype turned up a few times. The genes are TRBV4-1 and TRBJ2-1, with 10 bases fitting TRBD1. Per the germline V gene, CDR1 is MGHRA and CDR2 is YSYEKL. The CDR3 contains 18 residues. V gave up 0 bases and J gave up 8 bases; unmatched junction bases: 13. This CDR3 is CASSQDLVRQGAYDEQFF. As DNA, the CDR3 is TGCGCCAGCAGCCAAGATCTCGTGAGACAGGGGGCCTATGATGAGCAGTTCTTC.

With regard to this clonotype: Possible read error: a much larger clone is one base away. The missing conserved phenylalanine or tryptophan at the end of this CDR3 makes a read error likely. The CDR3 nucleotides read TGCGCCAGCAGCCAAGCTCCGGCGGGGGCGTATGGCTACACCCTC. This gives the protein CASSQAPAGAYGYTL. This chain connects TRBV4-1 to TRBJ1-2, with a possible D match to TRBD1 (6 bases). The CDR3 runs to 15 residues. V gave up 1 base and J gave up 5 bases, with 14 bases separating them. CDR1 is MGHRA and CDR2 is YSYEKL in the germline V gene.

Note on this clonotype: A much more abundant neighbour one base away suggests this may be a read error. This CDR3 is CSAREGGVGCTF. In nucleotides, the CDR3 is TGCAGTGCTAGAGAGGGGGGGGTTGGCTGCACCTTC. The chain couples TRBV20-1 to TRBJ1-2, with TRBD1 as a possible D gene (5 bases). Germline assignment: CDR1 DFQATT and CDR2 SNEGSKA (reference sequence). This CDR3 contains 12 residues.

This clonotype was recorded many times. The rearrangement links TRBV12-3 or TRBV12-4 to TRBJ1-1, with D hard to call. V was cut by 3 bases and J by 2 bases, with 10 bases left in between. This CDR3 has 14 residues. In DNA, the CDR3 is TGTGCCAGCAGTTTGAAGATGAGCAACACTGAAGCTTTCTTT. This translates into CASSLKMSNTEAFF.

The chain is built from TRBV4-3 and TRBJ2-6; D call uncertain. The CDR3 totals 16 residues. Germline CDR1 reads LGHNA; CDR2 reads YSLEER. Trimming stripped 1 base from V and 4 bases from J, with 11 bases between. The CDR3 loop reads CASSQGSGAGANVLTF. As DNA, the CDR3 is TGCGCCAGCAGCCAAGGCTCGGGCGCCGGGGCCAACGTCCTGACTTTC.